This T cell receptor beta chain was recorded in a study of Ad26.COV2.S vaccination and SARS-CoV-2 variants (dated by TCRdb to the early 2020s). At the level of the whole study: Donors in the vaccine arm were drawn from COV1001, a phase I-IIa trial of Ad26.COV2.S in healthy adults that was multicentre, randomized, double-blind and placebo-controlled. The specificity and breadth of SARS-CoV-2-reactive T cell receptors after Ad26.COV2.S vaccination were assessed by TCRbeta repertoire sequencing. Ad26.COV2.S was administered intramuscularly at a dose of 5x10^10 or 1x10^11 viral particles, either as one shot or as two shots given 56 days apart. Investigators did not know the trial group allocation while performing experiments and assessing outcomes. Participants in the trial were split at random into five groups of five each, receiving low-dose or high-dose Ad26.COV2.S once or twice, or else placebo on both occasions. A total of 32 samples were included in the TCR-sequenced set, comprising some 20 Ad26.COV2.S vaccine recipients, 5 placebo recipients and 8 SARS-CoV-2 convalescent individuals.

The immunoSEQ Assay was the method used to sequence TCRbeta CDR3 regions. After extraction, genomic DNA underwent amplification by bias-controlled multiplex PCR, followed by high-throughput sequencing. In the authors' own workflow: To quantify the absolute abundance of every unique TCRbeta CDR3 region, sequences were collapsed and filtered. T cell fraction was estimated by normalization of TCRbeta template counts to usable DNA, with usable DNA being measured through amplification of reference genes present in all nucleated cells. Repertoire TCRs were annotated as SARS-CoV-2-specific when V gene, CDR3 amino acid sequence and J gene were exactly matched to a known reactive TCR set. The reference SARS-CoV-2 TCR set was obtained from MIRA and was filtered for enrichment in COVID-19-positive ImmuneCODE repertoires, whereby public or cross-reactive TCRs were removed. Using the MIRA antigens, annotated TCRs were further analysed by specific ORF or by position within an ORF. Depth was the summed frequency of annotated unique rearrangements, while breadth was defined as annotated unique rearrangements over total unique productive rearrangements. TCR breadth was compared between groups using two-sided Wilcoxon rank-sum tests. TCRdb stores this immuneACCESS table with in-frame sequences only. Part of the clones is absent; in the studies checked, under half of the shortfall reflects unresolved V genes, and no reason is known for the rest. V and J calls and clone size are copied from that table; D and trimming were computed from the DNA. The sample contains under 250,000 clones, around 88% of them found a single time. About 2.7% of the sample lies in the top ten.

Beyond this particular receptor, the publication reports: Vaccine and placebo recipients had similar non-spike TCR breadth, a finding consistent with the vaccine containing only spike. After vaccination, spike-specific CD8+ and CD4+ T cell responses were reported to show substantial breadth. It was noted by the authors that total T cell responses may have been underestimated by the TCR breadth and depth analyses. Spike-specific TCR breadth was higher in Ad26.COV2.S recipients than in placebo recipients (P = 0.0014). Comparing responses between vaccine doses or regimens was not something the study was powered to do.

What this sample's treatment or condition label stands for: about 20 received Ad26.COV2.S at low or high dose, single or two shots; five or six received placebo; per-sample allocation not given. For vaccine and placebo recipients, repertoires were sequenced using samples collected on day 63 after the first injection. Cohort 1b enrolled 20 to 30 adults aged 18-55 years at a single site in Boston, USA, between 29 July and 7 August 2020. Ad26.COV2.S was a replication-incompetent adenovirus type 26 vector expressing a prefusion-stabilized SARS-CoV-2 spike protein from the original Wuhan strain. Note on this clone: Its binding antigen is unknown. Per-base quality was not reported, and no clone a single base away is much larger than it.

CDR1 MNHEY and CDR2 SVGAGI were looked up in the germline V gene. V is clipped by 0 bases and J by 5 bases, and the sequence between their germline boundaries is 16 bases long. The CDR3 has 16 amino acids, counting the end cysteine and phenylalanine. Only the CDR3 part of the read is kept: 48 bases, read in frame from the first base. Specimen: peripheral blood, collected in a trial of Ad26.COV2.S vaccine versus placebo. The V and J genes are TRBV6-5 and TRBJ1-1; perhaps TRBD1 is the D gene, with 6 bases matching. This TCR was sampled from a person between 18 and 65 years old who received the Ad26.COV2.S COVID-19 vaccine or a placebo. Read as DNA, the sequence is TGTGCCAGCAGTTACTCGAAGGGGGGCTGGAAGACTGAAGCTTTCTTT. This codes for CASSYSKGGWKTEAFF.